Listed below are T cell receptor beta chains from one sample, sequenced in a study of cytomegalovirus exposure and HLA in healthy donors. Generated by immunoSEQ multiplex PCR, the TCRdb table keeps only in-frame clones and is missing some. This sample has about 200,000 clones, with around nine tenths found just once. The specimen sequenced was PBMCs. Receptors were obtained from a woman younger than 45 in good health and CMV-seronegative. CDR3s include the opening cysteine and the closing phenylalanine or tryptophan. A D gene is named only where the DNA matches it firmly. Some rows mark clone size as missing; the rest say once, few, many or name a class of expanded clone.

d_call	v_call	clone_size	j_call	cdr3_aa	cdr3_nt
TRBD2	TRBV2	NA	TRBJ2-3	CASSDPGLAATDTQYF	TGTGCCAGCAGTGATCCGGGACTAGCGGCGACAGATACGCAGTATTTT
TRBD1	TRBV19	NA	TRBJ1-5	CASAVVRDRGGNQPQHF	TGTGCCAGTGCCGTGGTCCGGGACAGGGGAGGCAATCAGCCCCAGCATTTT
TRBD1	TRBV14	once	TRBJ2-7	CAKDGGQRLSYEQYF	TGTGCCAAGGATGGGGGACAGCGCCTCTCCTACGAGCAGTACTTC
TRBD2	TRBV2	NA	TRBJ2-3	CASSDSGGAPPDTQYF	TGTGCCAGCAGTGATTCCGGGGGGGCTCCCCCCGATACGCAGTATTTT
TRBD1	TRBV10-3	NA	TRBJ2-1	CAISETGGVNEQFF	TGTGCCATCAGTGAAACAGGGGGCGTAAATGAGCAGTTCTTC
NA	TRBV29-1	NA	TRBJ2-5	CSVGGAGVTGETQYF	TGCAGCGTTGGTGGGGCAGGGGTCACCGGAGAGACCCAGTACTTC
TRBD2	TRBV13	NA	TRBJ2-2	CASSSGLAGMNTGELFF	TGTGCCAGCAGTTCAGGACTAGCGGGGATGAACACCGGGGAGCTGTTTTTT
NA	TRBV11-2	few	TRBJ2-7	CASGKNRVEQYF	TGTGCCAGCGGGAAGAACAGGGTCGAGCAGTACTTC
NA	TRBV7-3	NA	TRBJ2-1	CASSFLGRGNEQFF	TGTGCCAGCAGCTTCTTAGGTCGAGGGAATGAGCAGTTCTTC
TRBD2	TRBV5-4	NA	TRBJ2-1	CATSHKRGAGSSYNEQFF	TGTGCCACCTCCCACAAGCGGGGGGCGGGGAGCTCCTACAATGAGCAGTTCTTC
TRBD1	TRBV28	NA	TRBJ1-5	CASSLDRVWQPQHF	TGTGCCAGCAGCTTGGACAGGGTATGGCAGCCCCAGCATTTT
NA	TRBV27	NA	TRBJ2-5	CASSPLQGWSETQYF	TGTGCCAGCAGTCCCCTACAGGGATGGTCAGAGACCCAGTACTTC
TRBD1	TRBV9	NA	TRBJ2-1	CASSGTGDYNEQFF	TGTGCCAGCAGCGGAACAGGGGACTACAATGAGCAGTTCTTC
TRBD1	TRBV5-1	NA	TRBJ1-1	CASRSTGGNTEAFF	TGCGCCAGCAGATCGACAGGGGGGAACACTGAAGCTTTCTTT
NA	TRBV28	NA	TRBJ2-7	CASSPAGTPGYEQYF	TGTGCCAGCAGTCCGGCCGGGACACCGGGCTACGAGCAGTACTTC
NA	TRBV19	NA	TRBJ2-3	CASSYTDTQYF	TGTGCCAGTAGCTACACAGATACGCAGTATTTT
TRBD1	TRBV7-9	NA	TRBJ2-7	CASSDRTGTTYEQYF	TGTGCCAGCAGCGATAGGACAGGGACGACCTACGAGCAGTACTTC
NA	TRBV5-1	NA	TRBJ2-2	CASSHQTITSTGELFF	TGCGCCAGCAGCCACCAGACTATTACGTCCACCGGGGAGCTGTTTTTT
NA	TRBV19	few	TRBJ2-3	CATFGSGDTQYF	TGTGCCACCTTCGGATCGGGGGATACGCAGTATTTT
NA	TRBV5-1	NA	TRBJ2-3	CASSLAGQLTSTDTQYF	TGCGCCAGCAGCTTGGCTGGACAGCTAACTAGCACAGATACGCAGTATTTT
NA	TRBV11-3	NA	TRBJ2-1	CASSKGDNEQFF	TGTGCCAGCAGCAAGGGGGACAATGAGCAGTTCTTC
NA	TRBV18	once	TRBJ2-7	CASSPRTDPEEEQYF	TGTGCCAGCTCACCTCGGACAGATCCAGAAGAGGAGCAGTACTTC
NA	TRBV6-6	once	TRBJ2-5	CASSYVYLETQYF	TGTGCCAGCAGTTACGTGTACTTAGAGACCCAGTACTTC
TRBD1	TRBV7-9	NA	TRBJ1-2	CASSPPPGGYGYTF	TGTGCCAGCAGCCCGCCGCCAGGGGGCTATGGCTACACCTTC
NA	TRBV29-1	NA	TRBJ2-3	CSVKERWDTDTQYF	TGCAGCGTTAAGGAGCGGTGGGATACAGATACGCAGTATTTT
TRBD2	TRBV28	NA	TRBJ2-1	CATLHGTSGRYRSYNEQFF	TGTGCCACCTTACACGGGACTAGCGGGAGATACCGCTCCTACAATGAGCAGTTCTTC
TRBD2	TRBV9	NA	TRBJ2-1	CASSVGGAGVYNEQFF	TGTGCCAGCAGCGTAGGTGGAGCGGGAGTATACAATGAGCAGTTCTTC
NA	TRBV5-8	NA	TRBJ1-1	CASSLTVNTEAFF	TGTGCCAGCAGCTTGACAGTAAACACTGAAGCTTTCTTT
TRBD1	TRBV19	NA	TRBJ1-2	CASSVLGGSGYTF	TGTGCCAGTAGTGTACTAGGGGGCAGTGGCTACACCTTC
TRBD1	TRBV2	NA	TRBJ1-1	CASRVRRTGNMNTEAFF	TGTGCCAGCAGGGTTAGAAGGACAGGGAATATGAACACTGAAGCTTTCTTT
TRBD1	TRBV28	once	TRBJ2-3	CASSSWGSGTGALADTQYF	TGTGCCAGCAGTTCCTGGGGTTCCGGGACAGGGGCCCTAGCAGATACGCAGTATTTT
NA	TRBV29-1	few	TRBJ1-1	CSVVKRKAFF	TGCAGCGTTGTAAAGAGGAAAGCTTTCTTT
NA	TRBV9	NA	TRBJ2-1	CASSISGRTDNEQFF	TGTGCCAGCAGCATTAGCGGACGGACTGACAATGAGCAGTTCTTC
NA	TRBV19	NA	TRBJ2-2	CASSIAGANTGELFF	TGTGCCAGTAGTATAGCAGGGGCGAACACCGGGGAGCTGTTTTTT
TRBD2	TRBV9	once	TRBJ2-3	CASSATLAGVGDTQYF	TGTGCCAGCAGCGCGACACTAGCGGGAGTTGGAGATACGCAGTATTTT
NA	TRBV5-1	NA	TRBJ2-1	CASRTHSRPSETYNEQFF	TGCGCCAGCAGGACCCACTCTCGGCCTAGCGAGACCTACAATGAGCAGTTCTTC
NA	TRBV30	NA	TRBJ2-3	CAWSVAGWADTQYF	TGTGCCTGGAGTGTAGCAGGGTGGGCAGATACGCAGTATTTT
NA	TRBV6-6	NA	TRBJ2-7	CASSYSRVEQYF	TGTGCCAGCAGTTACTCCCGGGTTGAGCAGTACTTC
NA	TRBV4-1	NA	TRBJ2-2	CASSHARERPRPGTGELFF	TGCGCCAGCAGCCACGCCCGAGAACGACCGCGTCCGGGCACCGGGGAGCTGTTTTTT
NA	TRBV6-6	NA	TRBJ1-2	CASSPTGGDYGYTF	TGTGCCAGCAGTCCCACGGGGGGCGACTATGGCTACACCTTC